This T cell receptor beta chain derives from a study of shared clonotypes between healthy human individuals. For this clone: No antigen is known for it.

Generated by immunoSEQ multiplex PCR, the TCRdb table keeps only in-frame clones and is missing some. Among nearly 1 million clones, approximately 80% were seen once, and the ten largest hold roughly 1.5%. The germline CDR1 and CDR2 sequences are LNHDA and SQIVND (reference sequence). This CDR3 comprises 16 residues. V gave up 5 bases and J gave up 1 base; unmatched junction bases: 8. Study-level results: When compared with the clonotypes that were shared by all four sorted-subset donors, the non-shared clonotypes turned out to have lower generation probabilities.

Source material: memory CD4+ T cells sorted from blood. Indicated subset: CD45RA-negative fraction. The sequence derives from a man between 18 and 35 years old in good health. The V call is TRBV19, the J call TRBJ1-2, with 9 bases aligning to TRBD1. In DNA form, the CDR3 reads TGTGCCAGTAGTCCTCGTGGACAGGGGAATAACTATGGCTACACCTTC. Its translation: CASSPRGQGNNYGYTF.